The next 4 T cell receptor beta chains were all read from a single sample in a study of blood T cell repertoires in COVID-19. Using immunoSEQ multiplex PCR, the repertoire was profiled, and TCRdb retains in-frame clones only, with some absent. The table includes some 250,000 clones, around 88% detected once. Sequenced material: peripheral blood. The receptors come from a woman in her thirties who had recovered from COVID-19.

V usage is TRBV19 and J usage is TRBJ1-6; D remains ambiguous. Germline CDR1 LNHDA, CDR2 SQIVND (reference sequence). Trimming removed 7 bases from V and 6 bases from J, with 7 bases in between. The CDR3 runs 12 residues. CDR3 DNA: TGTGCCAGTAACGGGGTTAATTCACCCCTCCACTTT. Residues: CASNGVNSPLHF.

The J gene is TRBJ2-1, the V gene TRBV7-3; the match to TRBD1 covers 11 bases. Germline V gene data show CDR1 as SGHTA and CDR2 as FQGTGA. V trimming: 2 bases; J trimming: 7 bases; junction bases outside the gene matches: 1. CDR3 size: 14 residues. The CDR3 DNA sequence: TGTGCCAGCAGCTTAGGACAGGGGGCTAATGAGCAGTTCTTC. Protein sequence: CASSLGQGANEQFF.

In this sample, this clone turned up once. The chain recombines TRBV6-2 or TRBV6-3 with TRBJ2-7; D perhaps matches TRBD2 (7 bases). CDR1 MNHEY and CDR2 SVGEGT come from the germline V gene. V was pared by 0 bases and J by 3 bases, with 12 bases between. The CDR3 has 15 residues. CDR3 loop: CASSYSGGRFYEQYF. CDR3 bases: TGTGCCAGCAGTTACTCCGGGGGGCGCTTCTACGAGCAGTACTTC.

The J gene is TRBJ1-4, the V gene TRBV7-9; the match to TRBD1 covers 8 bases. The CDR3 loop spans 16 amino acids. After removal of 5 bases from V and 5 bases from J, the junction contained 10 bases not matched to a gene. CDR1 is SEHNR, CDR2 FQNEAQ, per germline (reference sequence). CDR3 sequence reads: CASSRDGGQANEKLFF. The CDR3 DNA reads TGTGCCAGCAGCCGAGATGGGGGACAGGCAAATGAAAAACTGTTTTTT.